This T cell receptor beta chain was recorded in a study of blood T cell repertoires in COVID-19. Germline V gene lookup returns CDR1 MNHNY and CDR2 SVGAGI (reference sequence). The CDR3 has 14 residues. Trimming shortened V by 1 base and J by 10 bases, and 11 bases separated the two germline ends. Profiled with immunoSEQ multiplex PCR; TCRdb holds only in-frame clones, not every one. The data show roughly 60,000 clones, about 88% seen once. The receptor was derived from a human donor with active COVID-19. The donor label of this sample is uncertain. The rearrangement joins TRBV6-6 to TRBJ1-6; D gene uncertain. Sequenced sample: peripheral blood. The CDR3: CASSYWRPRSPLHF. The CDR3 DNA reads as TGTGCCAGCAGTTACTGGCGGCCGAGGTCACCCCTCCACTTT.